This T cell receptor (beta chain) was observed in a study of shared clonotypes between healthy human individuals. Study information: Researchers assigned three CD4 naive, three CD4 memory, two CD8 naive and one CD8 memory plate to each donor. Study conclusions and caveats: On the whole, naive subsets had larger estimated richness than memory subsets had. An expected dependence of interdonor clonotype sharing on sequencing depth was noted.

Trimming shortened V by 3 bases and J by 2 bases, and 9 bases separated the two germline ends. Per germline, CDR1 MDHEN and CDR2 SYDVKM. There are 14 residues in the CDR3. Clones were read by immunoSEQ multiplex PCR, and TCRdb kept only the in-frame ones, dropping some. The table has over a million clones, more than 95% seen once. Of note for this clone: Antigen unknown.

This TCR derives from a man younger than 45 in good health. The specimen sequenced was naive CD4+ T cells sorted from blood. Sample subset: CD45RA+ positively selected. This chain uses TRBV28 with TRBJ2-3; unclear D gene. CDR3 DNA: TGTGCCAGCAGTTTTGGCGGAATCACAGATACGCAGTATTTT. Encoded protein: CASSFGGITDTQYF. The whole variable domain, filled in from reference TRBV28 and TRBJ2-3, reads DVKVTQSSRYLVKRTGEKVFLECVQDMDHENMFWYRQDPGLGLRLIYFSYDVKMKEKGDIPEGYSVSREKKERFSLILESASTNQTSMYLCASSFGGITDTQYFGPGTRLTVL.